Described below is a single T cell receptor (beta chain) sequence and its context. CDR1 is LNHDA, CDR2 SQIVND, per germline (reference sequence). V gave up 6 bases and J gave up 3 bases; unmatched junction bases: 6. This CDR3 contains 16 residues. This sample is part of a study of shared clonotypes between healthy human individuals. Using immunoSEQ multiplex PCR, the repertoire was profiled, and TCRdb retains in-frame clones only, with some absent. Of roughly 700,000 clones in the sample, less than 85% were seen once. Input material: memory CD4+ T cells sorted from blood. The subset: CD45RA-negative fraction. The receptor was derived from a woman aged 30 to 39 in good health. The V and J genes are TRBV19 and TRBJ2-2; TRBD2 agrees at 11 bases. Written as DNA, the CDR3 is TGTGCCAGTAGCTCTCGACTAGCGGGGTACACCGGGGAGCTGTTTTTT. Protein sequence: CASSSRLAGYTGELFF.